This TCR beta chain was captured by sequencing in a study of CD8 T cells in Susac syndrome. CDR1 is SGHRS and CDR2 is YFSETQ in the germline V gene. The trim removed 0 bases at V and 5 bases at J, leaving 5 bases unmatched. CDR3 length equals 15 residues. Roughly 0.45 to 1 ug RNA was reverse transcribed with random hexamers. TCRdb re-called the immunoSEQ multiplex PCR reads through MiXCR, storing one row per CDR3 protein. Here the sample spans 190,000 or so distinct CDR3 sequences, about 96% being singletons. The sample comprised CD4+ T cells from PBMCs. This TCR derives from a human donor with multiple sclerosis. The gene calls are TRBV5-1 and TRBJ1-2, with 9 bases fitting TRBD1. In nucleotides, the CDR3 is TGCGCCAGCAGCTTGGTGGAACAGGGGGCGTATGGCTACACCTTC. Its protein is CASSLVEQGAYGYTF.